The text below deals with one T cell receptor beta chain. PCR was performed a second time for roughly 7 to 11 cycles using a sample-barcoded 5' primer and a J-beta primer mix. One entry per CDR3 protein, called by TCRdb with MiXCR from the 5' RACE reads. The sample contains roughly 800,000 distinct CDR3 sequences, roughly 64% of which appear only once. V was shortened by 3 bases and J by 6 bases, with 20 bases between the two germline ends. Looked up from germline, CDR1 is LNHDA and CDR2 is SQIVND (reference sequence). CDR3 length: 16 residues. This record belongs to a study of blood T cells in healthy people across ages.

The V gene is TRBV19, the J gene TRBJ1-2; D not certain. The source of this sequence is a man between 25 and 39 years old in good health. Sequenced material: blood. The chain's CDR3 is CASSIESPAPGDGYTF. The DNA of the CDR3 is TGTGCCAGTAGTATTGAGAGCCCAGCCCCTGGGGATGGCTACACCTTC.